The 26 T cell receptor beta chains below all came from one sample that was sequenced in a study of post-analysis software for immune sequencing data. The authors incorporated unique molecular identifiers into the TCR beta cDNA libraries. MiXCR, run by TCRdb on the PCR reads, gives a single entry per CDR3 protein. Seen here are over 150,000 distinct CDR3 sequences, under 40% observed once, and the top ten hold approximately 30%. Sequencing was performed on blood, taken after autologous hematopoietic stem cell transplantation. The receptor source for this set is a girl between 10 and 17 years old with multiple sclerosis.

V gene TRBV27 combines with J gene TRBJ1-2; 10 bases map to TRBD1. The CDR3 runs 14 residues. V trimming: 2 bases; J trimming: 8 bases; junction bases outside the gene matches: 5. Germline V gene data show CDR1 as MNHEY and CDR2 as SMNVEV (reference sequence). In DNA form, the CDR3 reads TGTGCCAGCAGTTTAGCGGGACAGGGGAACGGCTACACCTTC. This codes for CASSLAGQGNGYTF.

The V gene is TRBV7-2, the J gene TRBJ2-1, with 11 bases that match TRBD2. The CDR3 covers 16 residues. CDR1 SGHTA and CDR2 FQGNSA come from the germline V gene. The trim removed 4 bases at V and 4 bases at J, leaving 6 bases unmatched. Here the CDR3 DNA reads TGTGCCAGCAGCTCTCTAGCGGGAGGTCTTTACAATGAGCAGTTCTTC. It yields the protein CASSSLAGGLYNEQFF.

This clonotype was seen many times. The chain links TRBV29-1 to TRBJ1-2; 7 bases align to TRBD1. This CDR3 has 12 amino acids. J gave up 8 bases and V 7 bases, and 10 bases lay outside the gene matches. Germline CDR1 and CDR2: SQVTM and ANQGSEA. The CDR3 DNA sequence: TGCAGCGGCATCACAACAGGGGTCGGCTACACCTTC. Encoded protein: CSGITTGVGYTF.

V usage is TRBV24-1 and J usage is TRBJ2-1; D perhaps matches TRBD1 (6 bases). The V and J ends lost 6 bases and 8 bases respectively, with 13 bases between them. This CDR3 region has 13 residues. CDR1 is KGHDR and CDR2 is SFDVKD in the germline V gene. This CDR3 is CATSPPGVDEQFF. In DNA, the CDR3 is TGTGCCACCAGTCCCCCAGGGGTCGATGAGCAGTTCTTC.

For the CDR3, the DNA is TGTGCCAGCAGCCACTTAAGGGGACGGACTAGCGGGAGAACAGATACGCAGTATTTT. This gives the protein CASSHLRGRTSGRTDTQYF. The chain couples TRBV3-1 to TRBJ2-3, with 13 positions matching TRBD2. The V gene's germline CDR1 is LGHDT and CDR2 YNNKEL (reference sequence). V lost 3 bases to trimming and J lost 3 bases; unmatched junction nucleotides: 12. The CDR3 spans 19 residues.

Points on this clonotype: The junction departs from germline at one end; a sequencing error may be responsible. The chain uses TRBV12-3 or TRBV12-4 and TRBJ2-6, with D perhaps matching TRBD1 (7 bases). This CDR3 is built from 15 residues. The CDR3 is CASSFRGTGANVRTF. The CDR3 DNA sequence: TGTGCCAGCAGTTTCAGGGGGACTGGGGCCAACGTCCGGACTTTC.

This chain joins TRBV9 and TRBJ2-7, with 7 bases that match TRBD2. Germline CDR1 and CDR2: SGDLS and YYNGEE. The V and J ends lost 0 bases and 6 bases, in that order; junction bases with no gene match: 6. The CDR3 length is 14 residues. CDR3 loop: CASSVGEGSGEQYF. Here the CDR3 DNA reads TGTGCCAGCAGCGTAGGGGAGGGGTCGGGCGAGCAGTACTTC.

This clonotype has a handful of counts. CDR3 residues: CASSWVRGDGYTF. DNA for the CDR3: TGTGCCAGCAGCTGGGTGCGGGGGGATGGCTACACCTTC. The chain has TRBV7-9 and TRBJ1-2, with D perhaps TRBD1 (5 bases). The germline CDR1 and CDR2 sequences are SEHNR and FQNEAQ (reference sequence). The CDR3 sequence is 13 residues long. V lost 4 bases, J lost 6 bases, and 12 bases lay in between.

The gene calls are TRBV27 and TRBJ2-7, with D perhaps matching TRBD2 (7 bases). The CDR3 extends over 14 amino acids. V shed 3 bases and J shed 3 bases, with 12 bases lying between them. Germline V gene sequence: CDR1 MNHEY, CDR2 SMNVEV (reference sequence). This CDR3 is CASSFRGAVYEQYF. The CDR3 DNA is TGTGCCAGCAGTTTTCGGGGGGCGGTCTACGAGCAGTACTTC.

This clonotype was seen repeatedly, ten times or more. The V call is TRBV29-1, the J call TRBJ2-5; D is unresolved. This CDR3 contains 12 residues. Germline lookup yields CDR1 SQVTM and CDR2 ANQGSEA. Trimming removed 7 bases from V and 4 bases from J, with 13 bases in between. The CDR3 DNA sequence: TGCAGCGCCGCCGACATGGGAGAGACCCAGTACTTC. Residues: CSAADMGETQYF.

The V and J genes are TRBV30 and TRBJ2-2, with a weak D call TRBD2 (5 bases). The CDR3 covers 13 residues. Germline-derived CDR1 and CDR2 are GTSNPN and SVGIG (reference sequence). V was trimmed by 7 bases and J by 3 bases, leaving 12 bases between them. The CDR3 DNA reads TGTGCCTACCGGGGATTTTACACCGGGGAGCTGTTTTTT. This encodes CAYRGFYTGELFF.

The gene calls are TRBV11-2 and TRBJ2-5; TRBD2 agrees at 9 bases. The J call may be in error: the DNA end matches TRBJ2-7 better. Germline V gene lookup returns CDR1 SGHAT and CDR2 FQNNGV. This CDR3 comprises 17 residues. In DNA, the CDR3 is TGTGCCAGCAGCTTAGGCGGTAGCGGGAGAGTTATCTACGAGCAGTACTTC. As protein: CASSLGGSGRVIYEQYF.

This clonotype was seen a handful of times. The chain combines TRBV18 with TRBJ2-1; 9 positions agree with TRBD2. The germline gives CDR1 KGHSH, CDR2 LQKENI. The CDR3 spans 18 residues. After removal of 3 bases from V and 8 bases from J, the junction contained 17 bases not matched to a gene. The CDR3 nucleotides are TGTGCCAGCTCACCCCCTCTTTTAGCGGGAGCTTTTCGGGATGAGCAGTTCTTC. This sequence encodes CASSPPLLAGAFRDEQFF.

The table lists this clonotype with a few counts. Being one base from a much bigger clone, this may be a read error. The rearrangement uses TRBV28 and TRBJ2-2; 7 bases line up with TRBD1. Trimming took 5 bases from V and 6 from J; bases not matched to a gene: 21. Germline loops: CDR1 MDHEN, CDR2 SYDVKM. The CDR3 contains 19 residues. CDR3 protein: CASSVGLLQGSLGSGELFF. The CDR3 DNA follows: TGTGCCAGCAGTGTAGGACTTTTACAGGGGTCCCTCGGTTCCGGGGAGCTGTTTTTT. The full variable domain, in which reference TRBV28 and TRBJ2-2 provide the parts outside the CDR3, is DVKVTQSSRYLVKRTGEKVFLECVQDMDHENMFWYRQDPGLGLRLIYFSYDVKMKEKGDIPEGYSVSREKKERFSLILESASTNQTSMYLCASSVGLLQGSLGSGELFFGEGSRLTVL.

The V call is TRBV7-6, the J call TRBJ2-7; 7 nucleotides align to TRBD2. The CDR3 totals 15 residues. V lost 1 base, J lost 3 bases, and 6 bases stayed unmatched. The germline V gene encodes CDR1 SGHVS and CDR2 FNYEAQ. CDR3 in amino acids: CASSLDPGTIYEQYF. Written as DNA, the CDR3 is TGTGCCAGCAGCTTAGATCCAGGGACTATCTACGAGCAGTACTTC.

This clonotype was seen a few times. V and J are TRBV10-3 and TRBJ2-1; 9 bases are a match to TRBD1. V was pared by 4 bases and J by 5 bases, with 6 bases of the junction left unmatched. There are 15 residues in the CDR3. Looked up from germline, CDR1 is ENHRY and CDR2 is SYGVKD. CDR3 sequence reads: CAISVTGGADNEQFF. CDR3 DNA sequence: TGTGCCATCAGTGTAACAGGGGGCGCTGACAATGAGCAGTTCTTC.

This clonotype was detected only a few times. The chain employs TRBV6-2 or TRBV6-3 and TRBJ2-5; maybe TRBD2 (5 bases). The CDR3 consists of 15 residues. Looked up from germline, CDR1 is MNHEY and CDR2 is SVGEGT. V shed 7 bases and J shed 4 bases, with 19 bases lying between them. CDR3 loop: CASNPNPGAGETQYF. In DNA form, the CDR3 reads TGTGCCAGCAACCCTAATCCGGGCGCGGGAGAGACCCAGTACTTC.

This clonotype occurred a few times. The V call is TRBV28, the J call TRBJ2-5; D gene ambiguous. The V end lost 2 bases, the J end lost 2 bases, and 15 bases lay between the germline ends. CDR3 length: 16 amino acids. Germline-derived CDR1 and CDR2 are MDHEN and SYDVKM. CDR3 region: CASSLDGAPPQETQYF. CDR3 nucleotides: TGTGCCAGCAGTTTAGACGGAGCCCCGCCTCAAGAGACCCAGTACTTC.

The chain carries TRBV7-2 and TRBJ2-1; 10 bases match TRBD1. Germline values: CDR1 SGHTA, CDR2 FQGNSA. The CDR3 is made up of 14 amino acids. The V gene end was trimmed by 4 bases and the J gene end by 7 bases; junction bases not matched to a gene: 4. CDR3 nucleotides: TGTGCCAGCAGCTCTCGGACAGGGGGAAATGAGCAGTTCTTC. This gives the protein CASSSRTGGNEQFF.

The chain combines TRBV12-3 or TRBV12-4 with TRBJ1-1, with 7 bases lining up with TRBD1. The CDR3 covers 13 residues. J was trimmed by 11 bases and V by 1 base; bases with no gene match: 7. DNA of the CDR3: TGTGCCAGCAGTTTAGATCGAGCAGGGGGGGCTTTCTTT. Protein: CASSLDRAGGAFF.

This clonotype came up a few times. This chain joins TRBV20-1 and TRBJ2-3; the D gene is possibly TRBD2 (6 bases). The germline V gene encodes CDR1 DFQATT and CDR2 SNEGSKA (reference sequence). Deletions cut 0 bases from V and 2 bases from J, with 15 bases between. The CDR3 is 16 amino acids. The CDR3 region has the DNA TGCAGTGCTAGAGATGGGCGGGATTTACTCACAGATACGCAGTATTTT. Its protein is CSARDGRDLLTDTQYF.

This chain connects TRBV18 to TRBJ2-5; 8 nucleotides agree with TRBD2. The DNA matches TRBJ2-7 better at its end, which makes the J call doubtful. This CDR3 has 15 residues. Germline V CDR1 and CDR2: KGHSH, LQKENI. CDR3 DNA: TGTGCCAGCTCACCCCGACTAGCGCAGCCATACGAGCAGTACTTC. It encodes CASSPRLAQPYEQYF.

The V call is TRBV7-8, the J call TRBJ1-2; D not certain. The ends were cut back, 1 base at V and 8 bases at J, with 8 bases in the middle. The V gene's germline CDR1 is SGHVS and CDR2 FQNEAQ. CDR3 length: 12 residues. The chain's CDR3 is CASSLGTLGYTF. The CDR3 DNA follows: TGTGCCAGCAGCTTAGGGACTCTGGGCTACACCTTC. Looking up the rest from reference TRBV7-8 and TRBJ1-2 gives the full variable domain: GAGVSQSPRYKVAKRGQDVALRCDPISGHVSLFWYQQALGQGPEFLTYFQNEAQLDKSGLPSDRFFAERPEGSVSTLKIQRTQQEDSAVYLCASSLGTLGYTFGSGTRLTVV.

The CDR3 sequence is CASSQERGGYTF. The CDR3 coding sequence is TGTGCCAGCAGCCAAGAACGGGGGGGCTACACCTTC. The rearrangement links TRBV4-2 to TRBJ1-2; TRBD1 is a possible D gene (5 bases). The V gene's germline CDR1 is LGHNA and CDR2 YNFKEQ. V lost 0 bases to trimming and J lost 8 bases, with 7 bases between them. This CDR3 has 12 residues.

This clonotype was observed a few times. The V call is TRBV29-1, the J call TRBJ2-5; no definite D call. CDR1 SQVTM and CDR2 ANQGSEA come from the germline V gene. CDR3 length: 12 amino acids. V was pared by 7 bases and J by 2 bases, with 11 bases between. The CDR3 nucleotides read TGCAGCGCCTCTTCAGCTCAAGAGACCCAGTACTTC. Translated: CSASSAQETQYF.

There are many counts of this clonotype. The rearrangement uses TRBV6-1 and TRBJ2-3, with D tentatively TRBD2 (5 bases). With 6 bases removed from V and 3 bases from J, the gap between germline ends came to 10 bases. Per the germline V gene, CDR1 is MNHNS and CDR2 is SASEGT. The CDR3 length is 13 residues. The CDR3 sequence: CASSRGGTDTQYF. CDR3 DNA sequence: TGTGCCAGCAGCCGGGGTGGGACAGATACGCAGTATTTT.